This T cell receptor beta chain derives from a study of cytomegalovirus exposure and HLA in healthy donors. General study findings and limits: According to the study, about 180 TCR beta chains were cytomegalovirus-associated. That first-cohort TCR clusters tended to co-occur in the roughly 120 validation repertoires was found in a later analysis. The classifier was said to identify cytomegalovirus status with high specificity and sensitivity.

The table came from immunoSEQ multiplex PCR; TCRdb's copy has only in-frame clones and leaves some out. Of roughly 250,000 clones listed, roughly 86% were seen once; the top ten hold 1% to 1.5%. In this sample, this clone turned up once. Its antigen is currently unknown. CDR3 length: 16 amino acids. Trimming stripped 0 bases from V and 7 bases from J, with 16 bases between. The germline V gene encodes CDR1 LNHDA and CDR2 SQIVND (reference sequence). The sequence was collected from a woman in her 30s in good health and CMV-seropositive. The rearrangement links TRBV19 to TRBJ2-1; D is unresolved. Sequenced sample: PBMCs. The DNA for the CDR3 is TGTGCCAGTAGTATAGACGCTAGTACTGTGTGGAATGAGCAGTTCTTC. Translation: CASSIDASTVWNEQFF.